The T cell receptor (beta chain) under discussion was sequenced for a study of T-cell memory formation after mild COVID-19. Notes on the study in general: Second-wave clones peaking on day 37 lacked confirmed SARS-CoV-2 specificity.

In the case of this clonotype: Its antigen is unknown.

The CDR3 runs 13 residues. Trimming took 5 bases from V and 4 from J, leaving 9 bases between them. Germline lookup yields CDR1 MRHNA and CDR2 SNTAGT. The TCR alpha and TCR beta cDNA libraries, bearing sample barcodes and UMIs, were generated by 5'RACE using constant-segment primers. A single record per CDR3 protein comes from TCRdb applying MiXCR to the 5' RACE reads. The sample lists about 340,000 distinct CDR3 sequences; under 25% were seen once. This clonotype was sampled from an adult woman who had mild COVID-19 (a few samples of this study predate the infection). Cell type and time point are not known. Material for sequencing was PBMCs or a T cell subset sorted from them (not recorded which). V and J are TRBV6-4 and TRBJ1-5; no firm D call. The CDR3 bases are TGTGCCAGCAGTTATCTGCCGAATCAGCCCCAGCATTTT. Amino acid sequence: CASSYLPNQPQHF.